This T cell receptor beta chain was sequenced in a study of human T cells and chemical hapten exposure (dated by TCRdb to the early 2020s). Study-wide context: For sensitization, 2% DPC in acetone was applied to a roughly 2 cm by roughly 2 cm area of upper inner arm skin. The mostly female patient cohort included alopecia areata with under or over 50% scalp involvement, alopecia totalis and alopecia universalis. In alopecia patients, the study followed how the peripheral blood TCR repertoire changed in vivo over primary and secondary sensitization to diphenylcyclopropenone (DPC), a hapten. Blood for TCR sequencing was provided by twenty-nine alopecia patients at one to four time points (pre-sensitization, 2, 6 and 24 weeks). The libraries were sequenced as a pool, and the TCR yield per sample differed mostly because of small variations in library volumes within the pool. Blood was sampled from patients pre-sensitization (week 0) and at 2, 6 and about 24 weeks after DPC sensitization. Throughout the roughly 26-week study period, patients were also given weekly therapeutic DPC doses on the scalp. Patch testing was performed on the upper back with Finn chambers containing 0.01% DPC, and the patch tests were scored after 6 days according to International Contact Dermatitis Research Group standards. The investigation overall reported the following: No change with DPC sensitization was found in the number of TCRs above 1 in 1000 frequency, and no evidence of global repertoire structure alterations was found. After repeated subsampling, the strength of the expansion versus patch-test correlation and the threshold at which it became significant changed. A positive correlation was found between the number of PT1 expanded TCRs and patch test score, with significance reached at thresholds 8, 16 and 32 but not 4. Significantly more large CDR3 similarity clusters were formed by expanded TCRs than by pre-sensitization or healthy control sets, consistent with antigen-driven responses. Because all patients had alopecia, a presumed autoimmune disease, the immune response of the patients might differ from that of healthy individuals.

Explained via the paper, the time point label denotes: pre-sensitization, week 0. Reading the label with the study, this specimen's treatment or condition is: therapeutic diphenylcyclopropenone sensitization with weekly scalp DPC. Blood at each patch-test visit was drawn before the patch test was applied. Eligible patients were aged 18 to 70, diagnosed with alopecia, deemed suitable for DPC therapy, and excluded if pregnant. Unfractionated whole blood was collected in Tempus Blood RNA tubes, and total RNA was extracted from that blood. V trim: 3 bases; J trim: 4 bases; unmatched bases: 6. There are 14 amino acids in the CDR3, from cysteine to phenylalanine inclusive. Kept here is only the CDR3 DNA, which spans 42 bases and is read in frame from base 1. Taken from the germline V gene, the CDR1 and CDR2 loops are SQVTM and ANQGSEA. The library was produced with RACE. The run used a NextSeq 500. During library preparation, unique molecular identifiers were attached to individual cDNA molecules so that TCRs could be counted quantitatively and reproducibly. Each blood RNA sample was used to sequence both TCR alpha and TCR beta chains. In the source study's methods: The median number of TCRs per sample was over 95,000, ranging from roughly 20,000 to 700,000. The Decombinator software suite was used to annotate the V, J and CDR3 of the TCR reads. For the PS versus PT1 abundance plots, all samples were subsampled to the same number of TCRs (28,000). Expanded TCRs were defined as absent before sensitization and observed at least eight times at the 2-week time point. TCRdb ran its own pipeline on the public reads, namely fastp trimming at Q25 and MiXCR clone calling, and kept in-frame beta chains. One record per CDR3 amino acid sequence lists the most common genes and DNA. It is TCRdb's table, rather than the study itself, that gives the V and J calls and clone size. The sample yields roughly 380,000 distinct CDR3 sequences; less than 6.5% were counted once. 2.5% to 3% of the sample is taken by the ten largest.

This clonotype occurred many times. What antigen it recognizes has not been identified. It has no much larger one-base neighbor in the sample; base qualities were not kept. Material: whole blood, obtained in connection with sensitization to the hapten diphenylcyclopropenone (DPC). The source is a woman in her fifties or sixties with alopecia areata. Some clones in this sample may be carry-over from other donors' samples. The chain couples TRBV29-1 to TRBJ2-5; the central 9 bases match TRBD2. The nucleotides read TGCAGCGTTGAGCGGGAGGGCCTCCGAGAGACCCAGTACTTC. Its product reads: CSVEREGLRETQYF.